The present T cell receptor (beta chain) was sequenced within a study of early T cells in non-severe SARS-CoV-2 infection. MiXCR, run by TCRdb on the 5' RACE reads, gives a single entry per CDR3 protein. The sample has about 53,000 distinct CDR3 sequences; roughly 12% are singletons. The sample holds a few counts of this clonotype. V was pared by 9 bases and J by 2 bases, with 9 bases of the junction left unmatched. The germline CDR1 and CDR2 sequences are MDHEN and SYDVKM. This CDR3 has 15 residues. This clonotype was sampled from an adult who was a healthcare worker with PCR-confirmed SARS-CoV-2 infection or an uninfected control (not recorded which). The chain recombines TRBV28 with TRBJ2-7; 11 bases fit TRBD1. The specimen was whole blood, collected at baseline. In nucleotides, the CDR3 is TGTGCCAGTCGCCGCTGGACAGGGGGCACCTACGAGCAGTACTTC. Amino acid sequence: CASRRWTGGTYEQYF. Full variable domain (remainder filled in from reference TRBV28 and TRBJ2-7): DVKVTQSSRYLVKRTGEKVFLECVQDMDHENMFWYRQDPGLGLRLIYFSYDVKMKEKGDIPEGYSVSREKKERFSLILESASTNQTSMYLCASRRWTGGTYEQYFGPGTRLTVT.